The clone carrying this T cell receptor (beta chain) was counted at least ten times. Researchers tagged individual cDNA molecules with unique molecular identifiers. TCRdb independently ran MiXCR on the 5' RACE reads; one entry per CDR3 protein. The profile covers approximately 50,000 distinct CDR3 sequences, with around 9.5% appearing a single time and 8% to 10% taken by the ten largest. The CDR3 is 16 amino acids. This specimen comes from a study of early T cells in non-severe SARS-CoV-2 infection. Across the study: From unsorted whole blood, bulk RNA was sequenced, and the chains remained unpaired.

Sequenced material: whole blood. This sequence was found in an adult who was a healthcare worker with PCR-confirmed SARS-CoV-2 infection or an uninfected control (not recorded which). J is TRBJ1-1 and V is TRBV12-2. TRBV12-2 is an annotated pseudogene. CDR3 bases: TGTGCAAGTCGCTTAGCGAGACTGACCACGAACACTGAAGCTTTCTTT. It is translated as CASRLARLTTNTEAFF.